A selection of T cell receptor beta chains follows, all from one sample in a study of post-analysis software for immune sequencing data. TCRdb re-derived calls from the PCR reads in MiXCR, one entry per CDR3 protein. This table holds 650,000 to 900,000 distinct CDR3 sequences, 40% to 55% found once. The material sequenced was blood. The receptors were gathered from a girl under 18 with multiple sclerosis. The CDR3 runs from the conserved cysteine through the conserved F or W. D genes are given only for firm matches. The size field is filled for only some rows; it gives once, few, many or a size class.

CDR3,DNA,D,size,V,J
CSVERGQGHNEQFF,TGCAGCGTTGAAAGGGGACAGGGTCACAATGAGCAGTTCTTC,TRBD1,few,TRBV29-1,TRBJ2-1
CASSGRGFYEQYF,TGTGCCAGCAGTGGTAGAGGGTTCTACGAGCAGTACTTC,-,few,TRBV25-1,TRBJ2-7
CASSVGNGSPYEQYF,TGTGCCAGCAGCGTAGGTAACGGGAGTCCCTACGAGCAGTACTTC,-,few,TRBV9,TRBJ2-7
CASSLVTSGRKYNEQFF,TGTGCCAGCAGTTTAGTGACTAGCGGGAGGAAATACAATGAGCAGTTCTTC,TRBD2,-,TRBV12-3/TRBV12-4,TRBJ2-1
CSAAALGVGETQYF,TGCAGCGCAGCCGCACTTGGGGTAGGAGAGACCCAGTACTTC,-,few,TRBV29-1,TRBJ2-5
CASTIEPLTSTYEQYF,TGTGCCAGCACCATTGAACCGTTAACTTCGACCTACGAGCAGTACTTC,-,few,TRBV6-4,TRBJ2-7
CASSSGQTLVTKETQYF,TGTGCCAGCAGTTCGGGACAGACCCTTGTTACAAAAGAGACCCAGTACTTC,TRBD1,-,TRBV28,TRBJ2-5
CATSDLRRGDTQYF,TGTGCCACCAGTGATTTGCGTAGGGGAGATACGCAGTATTTT,-,-,TRBV24-1,TRBJ2-3
CASSPIGLAVAGEQYF,TGTGCCAGCAGCCCGATAGGACTAGCGGTCGCGGGCGAGCAGTACTTC,TRBD2,-,TRBV7-9,TRBJ2-7
CASSLNGFGGAVYEQYF,TGTGCCAGCAGTTTAAATGGATTCGGTGGGGCAGTGTACGAGCAGTACTTC,-,few,TRBV27,TRBJ2-7
CASSLAGVKLFF,TGTGCCAGCAGCTTGGCGGGCGTAAAACTGTTTTTT,-,-,TRBV5-5,TRBJ1-4
CAISDGQGHQPQHF,TGTGCCATCAGTGACGGACAGGGACATCAGCCCCAGCATTTT,TRBD1,few,TRBV10-3,TRBJ1-5
CGRGMNTEAFF,TGTGGCCGGGGCATGAACACTGAAGCTTTCTTT,-,-,TRBV2,TRBJ1-1
CASRQGTGGTGELFF,TGTGCCAGCAGGCAAGGGACAGGGGGAACCGGGGAGCTGTTTTTT,TRBD1,-,TRBV12-3/TRBV12-4,TRBJ2-2
CATSRGGGLQPQHF,TGTGCCACCAGCAGAGGCGGGGGGCTTCAGCCCCAGCATTTT,-,-,TRBV15,TRBJ1-5
CATSRLDRTSTDTQYF,TGTGCCACCAGCAGACTGGACAGGACTAGCACAGATACGCAGTATTTT,TRBD1,few,TRBV15,TRBJ2-3
CASSLPRSGEQYF,TGTGCCAGCAGCTTGCCCAGATCAGGGGAGCAGTACTTC,-,-,TRBV27,TRBJ2-7
CASSTGPQSRTQYF,TGTGCCAGCAGCACCGGACCTCAATCTCGTACGCAGTATTTT,-,-,TRBV6-1,TRBJ2-3
CASRRPLYNEQFF,TGTGCCAGCAGGCGGCCGCTATACAATGAGCAGTTCTTC,-,few,TRBV6-5,TRBJ2-1
CASWRRDTGELFF,TGTGCCTCTTGGCGGAGGGACACCGGGGAGCTGTTTTTT,-,-,TRBV28,TRBJ2-2
CASSSGTGVSSYEQYF,TGTGCCAGCAGTTCCGGGACAGGGGTCAGCTCCTACGAGCAGTACTTC,TRBD1,once,TRBV12-3/TRBV12-4,TRBJ2-7
CASSHPGLGAYEQYF,TGTGCCAGCAGCCACCCGGGACTAGGGGCCTACGAGCAGTACTTC,TRBD2,-,TRBV5-5,TRBJ2-7